This T cell receptor (beta chain) was recorded in a study of CD8 T cells in ankylosing spondylitis. Regarding the study as a whole: Within peripheral blood, clones linked to disease were CD8+ and relatively rare. Reported data indicate significant enrichment of disease-linked clones within matched ankylosing spondylitis synovial fluid. A motif of roughly 8 highly homologous TCR beta variants was seen as apparently characteristic of ankylosing spondylitis blood. Previously reported in reactive arthritis synovial fluid and blood were some of the motif variants.

This clonotype showed up many times. The antigen remains unidentified. CDR3 length: 17 residues. The V and J ends lost 1 base and 0 bases respectively, with 13 bases between them. CDR1 and CDR2 from the germline V gene are MGHRA and YSYEKL. Researchers built TCR beta libraries using quantitative 5'-RACE with molecular barcodes. TCRdb analysed the 5' RACE reads with MiXCR anew, one entry per CDR3 protein. This table holds roughly 90,000 distinct CDR3 sequences, about 8.1% found once. This chain links TRBV4-1 with TRBJ2-1; D uncertain. The sequencing input was blood, either unsorted or a sorted T cell fraction (not recorded which). This TCR derives from a male donor with ankylosing spondylitis. CDR3 protein: CASSQVEARSSYNEQFF. The CDR3 nucleotides read TGCGCCAGCAGCCAAGTAGAGGCGAGAAGCTCCTACAATGAGCAGTTCTTC.